These 32 T cell receptor beta chains were all obtained from the same sample, sequenced in a study of cytomegalovirus exposure and HLA in healthy donors. The PCR contained 60 Vbeta and 13 Jbeta primers. The data were produced by immunoSEQ multiplex PCR, yet TCRdb's version contains in-frame clones alone and is incomplete. The sample shows 110,000 to 150,000 clones, 77% of them seen only once. What was sequenced was PBMCs. Receptor source: a male donor in good health and CMV-seronegative.

The chain combines TRBV27 with TRBJ2-7, with D possibly matching TRBD1 (7 bases). CDR1 is MNHEY, CDR2 SMNVEV, per germline (reference sequence). This CDR3 has 14 amino acids. V was clipped by 5 bases and J by 2 bases, with 13 bases between them. The DNA of the CDR3 is TGTGCCAGCAGTGCGGGACAGCTGACCTACGAGCAGTACTTC. Translated, it gives CASSAGQLTYEQYF.

This clone is a singleton in its sample. The chain joins TRBV7-8 to TRBJ1-1, with D uncertain. CDR1 and CDR2 from the germline V gene are SGHVS and FQNEAQ. The CDR3 covers 16 residues. V lost 0 bases and J 2 bases, leaving 13 bases between the germline ends. This chain's CDR3 is CASSLAQKERNTEAFF. The CDR3 DNA is TGTGCCAGCAGCTTAGCGCAAAAGGAGAGAAACACTGAAGCTTTCTTT.

This clone was counted a few times. The chain's CDR3 is CASSVSNRGSGNTIYF. For the CDR3, the DNA is TGTGCCAGCAGCGTCAGTAACAGGGGCTCTGGAAACACCATATATTTT. V and J are TRBV9 and TRBJ1-3; the match to TRBD1 covers 7 bases. This CDR3 comprises 16 residues. Germline V gives CDR1 SGDLS, CDR2 YYNGEE. V trimming: 2 bases; J trimming: 0 bases; junction bases outside the gene matches: 5.

The chain carries TRBV6-1 and TRBJ1-2; 10 nucleotides line up with TRBD1. Looked up from germline, CDR1 is MNHNS and CDR2 is SASEGT. The CDR3 covers 15 residues. After removal of 0 bases from V and 8 bases from J, the junction contained 6 bases not matched to a gene. CDR3 in amino acids: CASSEAAGQGGGYTF. DNA of the CDR3: TGTGCCAGCAGTGAAGCAGCAGGACAGGGGGGAGGCTACACCTTC.

This chain joins TRBV30 and TRBJ2-7; unclear D gene. Germline CDR1 reads GTSNPN; CDR2 reads SVGIG (reference sequence). The V end lost 1 base, the J end lost 1 base, and 5 bases lay between the germline ends. CDR3 length equals 12 residues. The CDR3 DNA is TGTGCCTGGAGTGGTATTTCCTACGAGCAGTACTTC. It specifies CAWSGISYEQYF.

The chain employs TRBV5-1 and TRBJ2-7; weak D call: TRBD1 (5 bases). The CDR3 consists of 13 residues. Trimming shortened V by 0 bases and J by 6 bases, and 10 bases separated the two germline ends. Germline CDR1 and CDR2: SGHRS and YFSETQ. CDR3 sequence reads: CASSLGGAGEQYF. In DNA form, the CDR3 reads TGCGCCAGCAGCTTGGGGGGCGCAGGCGAGCAGTACTTC.

V and J are TRBV6-1 and TRBJ1-2; 9 bases match TRBD1. The CDR3 is 14 residues long. Germline V gene lookup returns CDR1 MNHNS and CDR2 SASEGT. V gave up 7 bases and J gave up 4 bases; unmatched junction bases: 7. The CDR3 loop is CASTPGQGGYGYTF. CDR3 bases: TGTGCCAGCACCCCGGGACAGGGAGGCTATGGCTACACCTTC.

The chain has TRBV19 and TRBJ2-7; 8 nucleotides line up with TRBD1. The V segment lost 5 bases and the J segment 4 bases; nucleotides outside the gene matches: 10. This CDR3 spans 15 amino acids. The germline V gene has CDR1 LNHDA and CDR2 SQIVND (reference sequence). CDR3 loop: CASSRPGQDLYEQYF. The CDR3 DNA reads TGTGCCAGTAGTCGACCGGGACAGGACCTATACGAGCAGTACTTC.

The chain joins TRBV25-1 to TRBJ2-2, with D uncertain. The CDR3 length is 13 residues. V dropped 2 bases and J dropped 8 bases, with 9 bases sitting between them. CDR1 is MGHDK, CDR2 SYGVNS, per germline. The CDR3 nucleotides are TGTGCCAGCAGTGAAGCACATTCGGGGGAGCTGTTTTTT. Protein product: CASSEAHSGELFF.

J is TRBJ2-1 and V is TRBV6-4; 11 nucleotides line up with TRBD2. V was clipped by 6 bases and J by 2 bases; unmatched bases: 3. In germline, CDR1 is MRHNA, CDR2 SNTAGT. This CDR3 spans 15 amino acids. The CDR3 region is CASRNSGGAYNEQFF. In nucleotides, the CDR3 is TGTGCCAGCAGGAATAGCGGGGGGGCCTACAATGAGCAGTTCTTC.

The V call is TRBV29-1, the J call TRBJ2-3, with 11 bases fitting TRBD2. Germline trimming cut 4 bases from V and 2 bases from J; bases unmatched to any gene: 5. Germline V CDR1 and CDR2: SQVTM, ANQGSEA. CDR3 length: 15 residues. CDR3 sequence: CSVGVAGGHTDTQYF. In nucleotides, the CDR3 is TGCAGCGTTGGGGTAGCGGGGGGGCACACAGATACGCAGTATTTT.

In the case of this clone: Sequence at one end of the junction differs from germline and may be a read error. The chain links TRBV7-7 to TRBJ2-3; 9 bases fit TRBD2. Germline V gene sequence: CDR1 SSHAT, CDR2 FNYEAQ (reference sequence). CDR3 length equals 15 residues. CDR3 sequence (DNA): TGTGCTAGCAGCTTTCTAGCGGGGAGGGCAGATACGCAGTATTTT. Translation: CASSFLAGRADTQYF.

This chain uses TRBV4-1 with TRBJ2-1; possibly TRBD2 for D (6 bases). The CDR3 has 15 residues. Trimming left V 1 base short and J 3 bases short, with 10 bases between. CDR1 MGHRA and CDR2 YSYEKL come from the germline V gene. The CDR3 is CASSQGGEDYNEQFF. The CDR3 DNA is TGCGCCAGCAGCCAAGGAGGGGAGGACTACAATGAGCAGTTCTTC.

The J gene is TRBJ1-1, the V gene TRBV6-5; D unclear. Trimming took off 6 bases at V and 0 bases at J, with 14 bases between the two ends. The CDR3 has 15 amino acids. Per germline, CDR1 MNHEY and CDR2 SVGAGI. The CDR3 protein is CASSRRGIMNTEAFF. In DNA form, the CDR3 reads TGTGCCAGCAGCCGACGAGGGATCATGAACACTGAAGCTTTCTTT.

The V gene is TRBV18, the J gene TRBJ2-7, with TRBD2 identical over 9 bases. The CDR3 extends over 18 amino acids. V gave up 6 bases and J gave up 5 bases; unmatched junction bases: 20. Germline values: CDR1 KGHSH, CDR2 LQKENI. The CDR3 DNA is TGTGCCAGCTCCCCTCGACAGGGCCTGGGACTAGCCAGGAACGAGCAGTACTTC. It yields the protein CASSPRQGLGLARNEQYF. The full variable domain, rest sourced from reference TRBV18 and TRBJ2-7, is NAGVMQNPRHLVRRRGQEARLRCSPMKGHSHVYWYRQLPEEGLKFMVYLQKENIIDESGMPKERFSAEFPKEGPSILRIQQVVRGDSAAYFCASSPRQGLGLARNEQYFGPGTRLTVT.

This clone was counted only a few times. The rearrangement joins TRBV7-2 to TRBJ2-7; 8 bases map to TRBD2. CDR3 size: 14 residues. Trimming took 8 bases from V and 6 from J; bases not matched to a gene: 12. Germline V lookup: CDR1 SGHTA, CDR2 FQGNSA. Written as DNA, the CDR3 is TGTGCCAGCGCCCAGGGACTAGGGGGGCGCGAGCAGTACTTC. Its translation is CASAQGLGGREQYF.

This chain links TRBV18 with TRBJ2-3; D not certain. Between the trimmed V and J ends, which lost 1 base and 2 bases, there was a span of 7 bases. The CDR3 extends over 14 amino acids. CDR1 is KGHSH and CDR2 is LQKENI in the germline V gene. CDR3 amino acids: CASSPQQTTDTQYF. In nucleotides, the CDR3 is TGTGCCAGCTCACCACAACAAACCACAGATACGCAGTATTTT.

V usage is TRBV14 and J usage is TRBJ1-2; 7 bases line up with TRBD1. The CDR3 runs 14 residues. The V and J ends lost 7 bases and 7 bases, in that order; junction bases with no gene match: 12. CDR1 is SGHDN and CDR2 is FVKESK in the germline V gene. The CDR3: CASKRDSLSVGYTF. The CDR3 DNA reads TGTGCCAGCAAAAGGGACAGTCTTTCGGTTGGCTACACCTTC.

CDR3 sequence: CASSVGSSGNTIYF. The CDR3 bases are TGTGCCAGCAGCGTCGGGAGCTCTGGAAACACCATATATTTT. The chain is built from TRBV27 and TRBJ1-3; D uncertain. CDR1 MNHEY and CDR2 SMNVEV come from the germline V gene (reference sequence). Trimming stripped 6 bases from V and 0 bases from J, with 9 bases between. The CDR3 loop spans 14 amino acids.

V usage is TRBV5-5 and J usage is TRBJ2-3; 14 nucleotides agree with TRBD2. The V segment lost 0 bases and the J segment 1 base; nucleotides outside the gene matches: 4. The CDR3 is 18 amino acids. From germline, CDR1 is SGHKS and CDR2 YYEKEE (reference sequence). CDR3 nucleotide sequence: TGTGCCAGCAGCTTGGGGACTAGCGGGGGGCCCGGCACAGATACGCAGTATTTT. It yields the protein CASSLGTSGGPGTDTQYF.

About this clone: A junction boundary mismatches the germline segment, possibly from a read error. J is TRBJ1-2 and V is TRBV9, with 7 bases aligning to TRBD1. Germline V gives CDR1 SGDLS, CDR2 YYNGEE. The CDR3 loop spans 10 amino acids. The CDR3 loop is CASSGGQVSF. The CDR3 DNA follows: TGTGCCAGCAGCGGAGGACAGGTTTCCTTC.

A few counts support this clone. J is TRBJ2-7 and V is TRBV25-1, with TRBD2 identical over 10 bases. With 2 bases clipped from V and 1 base from J, the junction kept 8 bases outside the gene matches. There are 17 residues in the CDR3. CDR1 and CDR2 from the germline V gene are MGHDK and SYGVNS. The CDR3 coding sequence is TGTGCCAGCAGTGAAGGGGCTAGCGGGAGTGCATCCTACGAGCAGTACTTC. The encoded protein is CASSEGASGSASYEQYF.

CDR3 in amino acids: CASSSNSGANVLTF. The CDR3 DNA reads TGTGCCAGCTCGTCAAACTCTGGGGCCAACGTCCTGACTTTC. V usage is TRBV18 and J usage is TRBJ2-6; D is undetermined. V lost 6 bases to trimming and J lost 0 bases, with 6 bases between them. This CDR3 spans 14 amino acids. Germline loops: CDR1 KGHSH, CDR2 LQKENI.

The gene calls are TRBV13 and TRBJ2-3, with TRBD2 matching 12 bases. Per the germline V gene, CDR1 is PRHDT and CDR2 is FYEKMQ (reference sequence). The CDR3 has 15 residues. V was pared by 4 bases and J by 6 bases, with 5 bases of the junction left unmatched. The CDR3 is CASSSLAGGGDTQYF. CDR3 DNA: TGTGCCAGCAGCTCACTAGCGGGGGGTGGGGATACGCAGTATTTT.

The gene calls are TRBV11-2 and TRBJ2-1, with 7 nucleotides matching TRBD1. Per germline, CDR1 SGHAT and CDR2 FQNNGV. The CDR3 totals 15 residues. J lost 9 bases, V lost 5 bases, and 13 bases had no gene match. CDR3 amino acids: CASSPRDSLRTEQFF. Here the CDR3 DNA reads TGTGCCAGCAGCCCTCGGGACAGTTTGAGGACTGAGCAGTTCTTC.

V gene TRBV7-9 combines with J gene TRBJ2-7; TRBD1 aligns across 9 bases. CDR1 SEHNR and CDR2 FQNEAQ come from the germline V gene (reference sequence). The CDR3 extends over 15 amino acids. J gave up 1 base and V 3 bases, and 4 bases lay outside the gene matches. The CDR3 spells CASSFYRGLSYEQYF. The DNA for the CDR3 is TGTGCCAGCAGCTTCTACAGGGGGCTGTCCTACGAGCAGTACTTC.

CDR3 sequence (DNA): TGTGCCAGCAGTGCGGGAAGCACAGATACGCAGTATTTT. It codes for CASSAGSTDTQYF. This chain connects TRBV6-4 to TRBJ2-3, with D possibly matching TRBD2 (5 bases). The CDR3 runs to 13 residues. The germline V gene has CDR1 MRHNA and CDR2 SNTAGT. V was pared by 4 bases and J by 0 bases, with 5 bases between.

This clone has only one observation. V and J are TRBV5-1 and TRBJ1-4; weak D call: TRBD1 (5 bases). The CDR3 is made up of 14 amino acids. V lost 1 base, J lost 8 bases, and 12 bases lay in between. The germline V gene encodes CDR1 SGHRS and CDR2 YFSETQ. In nucleotides, the CDR3 is TGCGCCAGCAGCTTGTCAGGGATTAGGGAAAAACTGTTTTTT. Translated, it gives CASSLSGIREKLFF.

The DNA of the CDR3 is TGCAGCGTCGGGAGGATCGGGAATGAAAAACTGTTTTTT. Translating gives CSVGRIGNEKLFF. The chain is built from TRBV29-1 and TRBJ1-4, with D uncertain. V was trimmed by 6 bases and J by 5 bases, leaving 13 bases between them. Germline CDR1 SQVTM, CDR2 ANQGSEA. CDR3 length: 13 amino acids.

V and J are TRBV7-3 and TRBJ2-7; D might be TRBD2 (6 bases). CDR3 length: 15 residues. V gave up 4 bases and J gave up 0 bases, with 13 bases separating them. Germline V gives CDR1 SGHTA, CDR2 FQGTGA. The CDR3 sequence: CASSSNGGNSYEQYF. The CDR3 nucleotides read TGTGCCAGCAGCTCAAACGGAGGGAACTCCTACGAGCAGTACTTC.

J is TRBJ1-3 and V is TRBV5-1; D is uncertain. From germline, CDR1 is SGHRS and CDR2 YFSETQ. This CDR3 comprises 15 residues. Between the trimmed V and J ends, which lost 4 bases and 0 bases, there was a span of 11 bases. The CDR3 DNA reads TGCGCCAGCAGCCGCACAAGTACCTCTGGAAACACCATATATTTT. Protein: CASSRTSTSGNTIYF.

The rearrangement joins TRBV6-5 to TRBJ1-2; 7 bases are a match to TRBD1. Germline CDR1 is MNHEY and CDR2 is SVGAGI. The junction had 5 bases not matched to a gene; V was cut back by 10 bases and J by 6 bases. The CDR3 runs 11 residues. CDR3 sequence (DNA): TGTGCCACCCACAGGGGCCATGGCTACACCTTC. Translated: CATHRGHGYTF.